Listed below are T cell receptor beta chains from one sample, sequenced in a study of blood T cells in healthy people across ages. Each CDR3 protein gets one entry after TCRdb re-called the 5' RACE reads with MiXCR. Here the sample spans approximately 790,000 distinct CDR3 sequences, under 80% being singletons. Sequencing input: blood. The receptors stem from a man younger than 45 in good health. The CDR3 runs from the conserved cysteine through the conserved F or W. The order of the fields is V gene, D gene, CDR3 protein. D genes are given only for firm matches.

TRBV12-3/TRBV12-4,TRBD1,CASSLDLTGRGQETQYF
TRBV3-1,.,CASSQELPQFLYEQYF
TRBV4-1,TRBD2,CASSQDQELAGSYEQYF
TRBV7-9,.,CASSLALSGDNYGYTF
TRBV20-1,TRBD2,CSARDPSGGKETQYF
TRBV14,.,CASSRTERPHEAFF
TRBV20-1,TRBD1,CSAEGQGPSSMVPLHF
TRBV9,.,CASSVEGGGQTPQHF
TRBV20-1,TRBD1,CSASPDRGKNIQYF
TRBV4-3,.,CASSQATGEKLFF
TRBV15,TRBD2,CTTSRVGGQGSYNEQFF
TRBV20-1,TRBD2,CSAQIAGGFNEQFF
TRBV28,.,CASRTIDTIYF
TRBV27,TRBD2,CASSSPRGLAGVADTQYF
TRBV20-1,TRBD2,CSAVRTSGLETQYF
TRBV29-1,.,CSVMIAGDSPLHF
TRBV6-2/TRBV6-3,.,CASSPGSGGFNQPQHF
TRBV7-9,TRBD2,CASIRGLNNEQYF
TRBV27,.,CASSLLVSYNEQFF
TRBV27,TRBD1,CASRGQGVGYTF
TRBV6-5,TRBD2,CASSKGLVLTDTQYF
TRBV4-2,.,CASSQGNIQYF
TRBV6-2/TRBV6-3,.,CATIRAGASYEQYF
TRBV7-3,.,CASSRGGEGNSPLHF
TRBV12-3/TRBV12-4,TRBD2,CASSLVLGGYQETQYF
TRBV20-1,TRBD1,CSASPGTEGTQYF
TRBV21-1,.,CASTRQAPPRTDTNSPLHF
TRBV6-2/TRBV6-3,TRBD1,CASSYSIGQGVDSYEQYF
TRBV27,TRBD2,CASSLRYLRLAGTYEQYF
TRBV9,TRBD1,CASSVTGQGTYEQYF
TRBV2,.,CASSGGRGSSYEQYF
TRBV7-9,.,CASSLMSGTSRYGYTF
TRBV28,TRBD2,CASTEPPASGESYEQYF
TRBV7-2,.,CASSFADPSGEQFF
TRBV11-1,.,CASSLAASAGYNEQFF
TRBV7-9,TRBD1,CASSYSRQGAKGYTF
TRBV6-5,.,CASTQGVGWNEQFF
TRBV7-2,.,CASSLRDRETQYF
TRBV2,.,CATQPDGYYGYTF
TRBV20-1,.,CSARMETQYF
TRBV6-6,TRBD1,CASSSHGTGNSPLHF
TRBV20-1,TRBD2,CSARRLAGVNEQFF
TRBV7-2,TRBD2,CASSLARGGATGELFF
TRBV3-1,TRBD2,CASSQGTEAGGITDTQYF
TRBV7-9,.,CASSSNGGQRYNEQFF
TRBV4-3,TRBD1,CASSQGIPGQGAYEQYF
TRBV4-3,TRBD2,CASSQDTSGSGELFF
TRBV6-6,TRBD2,CASSWLAGAIGEQFF
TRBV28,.,CASSFSAGQYF
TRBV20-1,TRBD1,CSARPNRLKGASTDTQYF